These 10 T cell receptor beta chains originate from one sample sequenced in a study of shared clonotypes between healthy human individuals. Sequenced by immunoSEQ multiplex PCR; TCRdb stores in-frame clones only, minus some. The data hold a few million clones, with 85% to 95% observed a single time. The sample taken for sequencing was naive CD4+ T cells sorted from blood. Subset here: CD45RA+ positively selected. These receptors were obtained from a man between 18 and 29 years old in good health.

The V and J genes are TRBV27 and TRBJ1-2; TRBD1 agrees at 9 bases. Looked up from germline, CDR1 is MNHEY and CDR2 is SMNVEV (reference sequence). J was trimmed by 5 bases and V by 7 bases; bases with no gene match: 11. CDR3 length: 15 amino acids. CDR3: CASTPARTGEYGYTF. The DNA of the CDR3 is TGTGCCAGCACCCCAGCCCGGACAGGGGAATATGGCTACACCTTC.

This clone was detected once. This sequence joins TRBV19 and TRBJ2-4, with 7 bases identical to TRBD1. CDR1 and CDR2 from the germline V gene are LNHDA and SQIVND (reference sequence). The CDR3 is 15 amino acids. Trimming took 4 bases from V and 0 from J; bases not matched to a gene: 3. The CDR3 region is CASSTQGVAKNIQYF. The CDR3 DNA reads TGTGCCAGTAGTACTCAGGGGGTAGCCAAAAACATTCAGTACTTC.

The V and J genes are TRBV19 and TRBJ2-3, with 12 bases fitting TRBD2. J gave up 5 bases and V 7 bases, and 16 bases lay outside the gene matches. Germline V gene sequence: CDR1 LNHDA, CDR2 SQIVND (reference sequence). The CDR3 runs 18 residues. This CDR3 is CASTMNGLAGGRGDTQYF. The CDR3 region has the DNA TGTGCCAGTACCATGAATGGGCTAGCGGGAGGGAGGGGAGATACGCAGTATTTT.

V gene TRBV10-3 combines with J gene TRBJ2-1, with 9 positions matching TRBD2. V trimming: 10 bases; J trimming: 8 bases; junction bases outside the gene matches: 15. This CDR3 contains 15 residues. Looked up from germline, CDR1 is ENHRY and CDR2 is SYGVKD. In DNA, the CDR3 is TGTGCCACCGGACTAGCGATCCGGAGTGGCGATGAGCAGTTCTTC. Its protein product is CATGLAIRSGDEQFF.

This clone was observed a handful of times. This sample includes further DNA sequences coding for the same CDR3. The rearrangement links TRBV7-9 to TRBJ1-5, with D perhaps TRBD1 (5 bases). CDR1 SEHNR and CDR2 FQNEAQ come from the germline V gene (reference sequence). V dropped 6 bases and J dropped 6 bases, with 12 bases sitting between them. This CDR3 spans 13 amino acids. CDR3 protein: CASSRDSGQPQHF. The CDR3 region has the DNA TGTGCCAGCAGTCGGGACTCCGGTCAGCCCCAGCATTTT.

This clone was found a few times. The CDR3 region has the DNA TGTGCCAGCACCCATGCCACAGATACGCAGTATTTT. Protein sequence: CASTHATDTQYF. The chain employs TRBV7-2 and TRBJ2-3; D gene unclear. The germline CDR1 and CDR2 sequences are SGHTA and FQGNSA. The CDR3 is made up of 12 amino acids. V was trimmed by 7 bases and J by 2 bases, leaving 7 bases between them.

The rearrangement links TRBV30 to TRBJ1-1; D is undetermined. V was shortened by 0 bases and J by 4 bases, with 9 bases between the two germline ends. The CDR3 has 13 residues. The germline CDR1 and CDR2 sequences are GTSNPN and SVGIG (reference sequence). CDR3 loop: CAWSVSLATEAFF. In DNA form, the CDR3 reads TGTGCCTGGAGTGTATCGTTGGCCACTGAAGCTTTCTTT. The variable domain in full, completed from reference TRBV30 and TRBJ1-1, reads SQTIHQWPATLVQPVGSPLSLECTVEGTSNPNLYWYRQAAGRGLQLLFYSVGIGQISSEVPQNLSASRPQDRQFILSSKKLLLSDSGFYLCAWSVSLATEAFFGQGTRLTVV.

The chain employs TRBV29-1 and TRBJ1-1, with a possible D match to TRBD1 (6 bases). V lost 1 base and J lost 1, with 16 bases in between. Germline loops: CDR1 SQVTM, CDR2 ANQGSEA. The CDR3 has 16 amino acids. The CDR3 loop is CSVEVTGPRKNTEAFF. The CDR3 bases are TGCAGCGTTGAAGTCACAGGGCCACGCAAGAACACTGAAGCTTTCTTT.

CDR3 sequence (DNA): TGTGCCAGCAGCGCCAGTGGTATCAATCAGCCCCAGCATTTT. Translated, it gives CASSASGINQPQHF. The chain is built from TRBV9 and TRBJ1-5; D remains unclear. V was cut by 3 bases and J by 3 bases, with 10 bases left in between. The V gene's germline CDR1 is SGDLS and CDR2 YYNGEE. This CDR3 is 14 amino acids long. The full variable domain, in which reference TRBV9 and TRBJ1-5 provide the parts outside the CDR3, is DSGVTQTPKHLITATGQRVTLRCSPRSGDLSVYWYQQSLDQGLQFLIQYYNGEERAKGNILERFSAQQFPDLHSELNLSSLELGDSALYFCASSASGINQPQHFGDGTRLSIL.

This sequence joins TRBV10-3 and TRBJ2-7; 8 bases agree with TRBD1. V dropped 10 bases and J dropped 0; count of bases not matched to a gene: 8. The CDR3 runs 14 residues. CDR1 is ENHRY, CDR2 SYGVKD, per germline. The CDR3 sequence: CATGGQAASYEQYF. CDR3 sequence (DNA): TGTGCCACCGGGGGACAGGCCGCCTCCTACGAGCAGTACTTC.